Sequencing of this TCR beta chain was carried out in a study of post-analysis software for immune sequencing data. Study findings and constraints: TRBV segments more frequent in patients than in controls numbered about 5 and included TRBV5-6, TRBV5-1 and TRBV20-1.

Libraries were made from TCR beta cDNA, and they carried unique molecular identifiers. MiXCR, run by TCRdb on the PCR reads, gives a single entry per CDR3 protein. This sample has fewer than 900,000 distinct CDR3 sequences, with 46% found just once. Concerning this clonotype: Its antigen is undetermined.

This CDR3 is 12 amino acids long. Germline CDR1 reads SQVTM; CDR2 reads ANQGSEA. The V end lost 8 bases, the J end lost 4 bases, and 14 bases lay between the germline ends. V is TRBV29-1 and J is TRBJ1-2; the D is unclear. The sample taken for sequencing was blood. The receptor's source is a girl aged 5-17 years with multiple sclerosis. This CDR3 reads CSYSEERYGYTF. DNA of the CDR3: TGCAGCTACTCCGAGGAACGCTATGGCTACACCTTC.